Listed here are 20 T cell receptor beta chains from one sample, sequenced in a study of T cells in Graves' hyperthyroidism and ophthalmopathy. RNA transcripts provided the source from which TCR beta CDR3 regions were amplified. Primed by the HTBI set, a first-round RT-PCR was run on the TCR CDR3. Each CDR3 protein gets one entry after TCRdb re-called the multiplex PCR reads with MiXCR. This sample yields approximately 600,000 distinct CDR3 sequences, of which approximately 15% are seen a single time; more than 5% belongs to the top ten. Sequencing used blood. The receptors shown here come from a woman aged 25 to 39 with Graves' hyperthyroidism that later progressed to Graves' ophthalmopathy.

This clonotype was recorded at least ten times. The rearrangement uses TRBV10-3 and TRBJ1-1; TRBD1 might be the D (5 bases). Germline loops: CDR1 ENHRY, CDR2 SYGVKD. This CDR3 has 14 residues. Trimming left V 2 bases short and J 4 bases short, with 11 bases between. CDR3 sequence (DNA): TGTGCCATCAGTGAGCCTACCGGGGGCACTGAAGCTTTCTTT. Translated: CAISEPTGGTEAFF.

This clonotype has only a few counts. The chain has TRBV5-1 and TRBJ2-3; the D gene is possibly TRBD2 (5 bases). The CDR3 runs to 15 residues. V lost 0 bases and J 3 bases, leaving 11 bases between the germline ends. Germline CDR1 and CDR2: SGHRS and YFSETQ. DNA of the CDR3: TGCGCCAGCAGCTTGGCGGCTAGCAGAACAGATACGCAGTATTTT. This translates into CASSLAASRTDTQYF.

This clonotype has ten or more counts. V is TRBV20-1 and J is TRBJ2-5; 11 bases align to TRBD2. There are 15 residues in the CDR3. The V gene's germline CDR1 is DFQATT and CDR2 SNEGSKA (reference sequence). The V and J ends lost 3 bases and 4 bases, in that order; junction bases with no gene match: 7. CDR3 bases: TGCAGTGCTAGCGACACGACTAGCGGGACAGAGACCCAGTACTTC. Amino acids: CSASDTTSGTETQYF.

The genes are TRBV9 and TRBJ1-2; D gene uncertain. V shed 4 bases and J shed 3 bases, with 16 bases lying between them. The CDR3 is made up of 15 amino acids. Germline CDR1 SGDLS, CDR2 YYNGEE. CDR3 protein: CASSRAGSLDYGYTF. For the CDR3, the DNA is TGTGCCAGCAGCCGCGCGGGTAGCTTGGACTATGGCTACACCTTC.

Note on this clonotype: This CDR3 is missing its conserved last phenylalanine or tryptophan, likely due to a read error. Because the CDR3's place on the DNA is in doubt, the DNA is left out and the CDR3 is given as listed by TCRdb. The chain joins TRBV7-2 to TRBJ2-5; the table's TRBD2 call for D was not verified on the DNA. Termini included, the CDR3 measures 18 amino acids. Germline lookup yields CDR1 SGHTA and CDR2 FQGNSA. This CDR3 is CASSLGLAGVTGMETRYV.

The rearrangement uses TRBV4-1 and TRBJ1-3; no definite D call. V shed 1 base and J shed 8 bases, with 9 bases lying between them. In germline, CDR1 is MGHRA, CDR2 YSYEKL. The CDR3 has 13 amino acids. The CDR3 nucleotides are TGCGCCAGCAGCCAAGGTCAGTTGGACACCATATATTTT. Its protein product is CASSQGQLDTIYF.

In its sample, this clonotype was seen many times. The V and J genes are TRBV18 and TRBJ1-1, with a possible D match to TRBD1 (5 bases). With 6 bases removed from V and 1 base from J, the gap between germline ends came to 15 bases. Germline V gives CDR1 KGHSH, CDR2 LQKENI. The CDR3 is made up of 15 amino acids. The CDR3 DNA follows: TGTGCCAGCTCTATCGGCGGCACAGGGAACACTGAAGCTTTCTTT. Encoded protein: CASSIGGTGNTEAFF.

In this sample, this clonotype turned up many times. V usage is TRBV6-2 or TRBV6-3 and J usage is TRBJ2-1, with 7 bases fitting TRBD2. Germline assignment: CDR1 MNHEY and CDR2 SVGEGT. V dropped 10 bases and J dropped 9; count of bases not matched to a gene: 15. The CDR3 totals 14 residues. This CDR3 is CAILGEGSRAEQFF. Written as DNA, the CDR3 is TGTGCCATCCTCGGGGAGGGAAGTCGGGCTGAGCAGTTCTTC.

The chain has TRBV9 and TRBJ2-5; the D gene is possibly TRBD1 (6 bases). Germline V gene lookup returns CDR1 SGDLS and CDR2 YYNGEE. There are 16 residues in the CDR3. Between the trimmed V and J ends, which lost 0 bases and 1 base, there was a span of 13 bases. CDR3: CASSVASGELQETQYF. CDR3 coding DNA: TGTGCCAGCAGCGTAGCTTCAGGGGAGCTCCAAGAGACCCAGTACTTC.

This clonotype has ten or more counts. The rearrangement uses TRBV5-1 and TRBJ2-2, with a possible D match to TRBD1 (6 bases). The ends were cut back, 4 bases at V and 0 bases at J, with 10 bases in the middle. The CDR3 sequence is 15 residues long. CDR1 is SGHRS, CDR2 YFSETQ, per germline. The CDR3 DNA follows: TGCGCCAGCAGCGGGAGACAGGCGAACACCGGGGAGCTGTTTTTT. Amino acid sequence: CASSGRQANTGELFF.

In this sample, this clonotype turned up many times. At one end the junction does not follow the germline gene, possibly because of a read error. The chain is built from TRBV5-1 and TRBJ2-3, with TRBD2 as a possible D gene (5 bases). This CDR3 is built from 13 residues. Germline lookup yields CDR1 SGHRS and CDR2 YFSETQ. The DNA of the CDR3 is TGCGCCAGCAGATTGGGAGCAGGAGATACGCAGTATTTT. Protein product: CASRLGAGDTQYF. The full variable domain, its missing parts supplied by reference TRBV5-1 and TRBJ2-3, is KAGVTQTPRYLIKTRGQQVTLSCSPISGHRSVSWYQQTPGQGLQFLFEYFSETQRNKGNFPGRFSGRQFSNSRSEMNVSTLELGDSALYLCASRLGAGDTQYFGPGTRLTVL.

V gene TRBV15 combines with J gene TRBJ1-2; D perhaps matches TRBD1 (5 bases). In germline, CDR1 is LNHNV, CDR2 YYDKDF (reference sequence). CDR3 length: 15 residues. The ends were cut back, 0 bases at V and 6 bases at J, with 14 bases in the middle. CDR3 protein: CATSREGVVRDGYTF. Written as DNA, the CDR3 is TGTGCCACCAGCAGAGAAGGGGTTGTTCGGGATGGCTACACCTTC.

There are a few counts of this clonotype. V and J are TRBV4-3 and TRBJ2-3; tentative D call: TRBD2 (5 bases). This CDR3 is 20 amino acids long. The germline V gene encodes CDR1 LGHNA and CDR2 YSLEER. The V gene lost 0 bases and the J gene lost 2 bases, with 24 bases spanning the gap. This chain's CDR3 is CASSQEGGALRDYFTDTQYF. CDR3 DNA sequence: TGCGCCAGCAGCCAAGAAGGAGGAGCGCTGAGGGATTATTTCACAGATACGCAGTATTTT.

This chain uses TRBV28 with TRBJ2-7, with 13 bases lining up with TRBD2. In germline, CDR1 is MDHEN, CDR2 SYDVKM. The CDR3 extends over 18 amino acids. Trimming removed 2 bases from V and 3 bases from J; junction bases left unmatched: 10. The CDR3 DNA reads TGTGCCAGCAGTTTAGCCTTGGGACTAGCGGGGTCCCTCTACGAGCAGTACTTC. Translation gives CASSLALGLAGSLYEQYF.

At least ten counts were recorded for this clonotype. The chain recombines TRBV20-1 with TRBJ2-1; 11 bases align to TRBD2. With V trimmed by 6 bases and J by 4 bases, 17 bases remained unmatched. CDR1 is DFQATT, CDR2 SNEGSKA, per germline (reference sequence). This CDR3 is 18 amino acids long. CDR3 protein: CSAQGLAGGSGTYNEQFF. In DNA form, the CDR3 reads TGCAGTGCCCAGGGGCTAGCGGGAGGATCAGGGACTTACAATGAGCAGTTCTTC.

This clonotype was counted at least ten times. The chain is built from TRBV28 and TRBJ2-7, with 8 bases lining up with TRBD1. Unmatched junction bases numbered 9, after V lost 1 base and J lost 1 base. CDR1 is MDHEN and CDR2 is SYDVKM in the germline V gene. This CDR3 is 17 amino acids long. The CDR3 nucleotides read TGTGCCAGCAGTTTATCAACCTTAACAGGGGGGTCCTACGAGCAGTACTTC. This translates into CASSLSTLTGGSYEQYF. Full variable domain (rest looked up from reference TRBV28 and TRBJ2-7): DVKVTQSSRYLVKRTGEKVFLECVQDMDHENMFWYRQDPGLGLRLIYFSYDVKMKEKGDIPEGYSVSREKKERFSLILESASTNQTSMYLCASSLSTLTGGSYEQYFGPGTRLTVT.

This clonotype was detected many times. The V call is TRBV14, the J call TRBJ2-7; D possibly corresponds to TRBD2 (6 bases). CDR3 length: 18 amino acids. V was cut by 1 base and J by 2 bases, with 21 bases left in between. Germline V gene lookup returns CDR1 SGHDN and CDR2 FVKESK. This CDR3 reads CASSQGTKTSRGTYEQYF. The CDR3 region has the DNA TGTGCCAGCAGCCAAGGGACTAAAACCAGCCGAGGGACCTACGAGCAGTACTTC.

The chain combines TRBV20-1 with TRBJ2-1; 12 bases agree with TRBD2. Germline V gene lookup returns CDR1 DFQATT and CDR2 SNEGSKA (reference sequence). The CDR3 totals 14 residues. J was trimmed by 7 bases and V by 3 bases; bases with no gene match: 4. This CDR3 reads CSARSTSGSNEQFF. The CDR3, as DNA: TGCAGTGCTAGGTCGACTAGCGGGAGTAATGAGCAGTTCTTC.

There are many counts of this clonotype. This chain uses TRBV12-3 or TRBV12-4 with TRBJ1-4, with 8 bases aligning to TRBD1. The J segment lost 10 bases and the V segment lost 5 bases, leaving 9 bases of the junction unmatched. The CDR3 length is 14 residues. CDR3 in DNA: TGTGCCAGCAGTCGGACAGGGCCACCGGGAAAACTGTTTTTT. It codes for CASSRTGPPGKLFF.

In its sample, this clonotype was seen many times. The chain recombines TRBV9 with TRBJ1-1; tentatively, D is TRBD1 (5 bases). V lost 3 bases and J lost 0, with 15 bases in between. Looked up from germline, CDR1 is SGDLS and CDR2 is YYNGEE. The CDR3 contains 16 residues. CDR3 protein: CASSDGAGMMNTEAFF. DNA for the CDR3: TGTGCCAGCAGCGACGGGGCAGGGATGATGAACACTGAAGCTTTCTTT.